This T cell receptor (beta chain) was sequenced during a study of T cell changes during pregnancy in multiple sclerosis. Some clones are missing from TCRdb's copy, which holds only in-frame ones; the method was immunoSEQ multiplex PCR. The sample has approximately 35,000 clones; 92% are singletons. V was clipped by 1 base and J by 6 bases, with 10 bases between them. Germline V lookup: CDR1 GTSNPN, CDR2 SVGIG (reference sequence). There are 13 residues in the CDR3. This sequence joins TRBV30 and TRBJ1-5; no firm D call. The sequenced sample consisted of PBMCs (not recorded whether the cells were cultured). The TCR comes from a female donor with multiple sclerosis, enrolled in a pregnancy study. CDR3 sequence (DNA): TGTGCCTGGAGTGGGGGAAACGGTCAGCCCCAGCATTTT. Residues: CAWSGGNGQPQHF. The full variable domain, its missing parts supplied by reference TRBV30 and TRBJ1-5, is SQTIHQWPATLVQPVGSPLSLECTVEGTSNPNLYWYRQAAGRGLQLLFYSVGIGQISSEVPQNLSASRPQDRQFILSSKKLLLSDSGFYLCAWSGGNGQPQHFGDGTRLSIL.